This T cell receptor (beta chain) stems from a study of blood T cell repertoires in COVID-19. V lost 0 bases, J lost 5 bases, and 5 bases stayed unmatched. The germline V gene encodes CDR1 SGDLS and CDR2 YYNGEE. The CDR3 runs to 15 residues. Clones were read by immunoSEQ multiplex PCR, and TCRdb kept only the in-frame ones, dropping some. The table lists hundreds of thousands of clones, more than 75% of them singletons. What was sequenced was peripheral blood. The TCR comes from a man aged 65 to 85 with acute or convalescent COVID-19. This chain connects TRBV9 to TRBJ2-3, with TRBD2 matching over 8 bases. CDR3 coding DNA: TGTGCCAGCAGCGTAGCGGTTAGCGGGGTAGATACGCAGTATTTT. Translation: CASSVAVSGVDTQYF.